These 4 T cell receptor beta chains came from one sample sequenced in a study of blood T cell repertoires in COVID-19. The data were produced by immunoSEQ multiplex PCR, yet TCRdb's version contains in-frame clones alone and is incomplete. The sample carries under 300,000 clones, around 90% recorded once. Sequenced input: PBMCs or T cells enriched from blood (not recorded which). Every receptor here comes from a woman aged 18-29 years who had recovered from COVID-19.

The CDR3 DNA sequence: TGCGCCAGTTCGACTGGGACAGGGGACTACGAGCAGTACTTC. It translates to CASSTGTGDYEQYF. The genes are TRBV5-1 and TRBJ2-7; TRBD1 matches at 10 bases. Germline CDR1 and CDR2: SGHRS and YFSETQ. With V trimmed by 8 bases and J by 3 bases, 8 bases remained unmatched. The CDR3 runs to 14 residues.

The rearrangement joins TRBV9 to TRBJ1-1, with TRBD1 matching 9 bases. The J segment lost 3 bases and the V segment lost 4 bases, leaving 4 bases of the junction unmatched. The germline CDR1 and CDR2 sequences are SGDLS and YYNGEE. The CDR3 spans 14 residues. CDR3 bases: TGTGCCAGCAGCACGACAGGGGGTCACACTGAAGCTTTCTTT. This gives the protein CASSTTGGHTEAFF.

V gene TRBV9 combines with J gene TRBJ1-3, with D unresolved. Trimming took off 3 bases at V and 0 bases at J, with 7 bases between the two ends. The length of the CDR3 is 14 residues. Germline assignment: CDR1 SGDLS and CDR2 YYNGEE. The CDR3 loop is CASSETNSGNTIYF. The CDR3 bases are TGTGCCAGCAGCGAAACTAACTCTGGAAACACCATATATTTT.

This chain connects TRBV9 to TRBJ2-3; 8 nucleotides match TRBD2. Losses at the gene ends were 1 base for V and 3 bases for J; bases not matched to a gene: 1. Germline CDR1 SGDLS, CDR2 YYNGEE. The CDR3 sequence is 14 residues long. The CDR3 loop reads CASSVSGRTDTQYF. As DNA, the CDR3 is TGTGCCAGCAGCGTAAGCGGGAGAACAGATACGCAGTATTTT. Variable domain in full (rest from reference TRBV9 and TRBJ2-3): DSGVTQTPKHLITATGQRVTLRCSPRSGDLSVYWYQQSLDQGLQFLIQYYNGEERAKGNILERFSAQQFPDLHSELNLSSLELGDSALYFCASSVSGRTDTQYFGPGTRLTVL.